Listed below are T cell receptor beta chains from one sample, sequenced in a study of T-cell reconstitution after alpha-beta-depleted transplantation in children. TCRdb recomputed calls from the PCR reads with MiXCR, one row per CDR3 protein. The sample carries fewer than 120,000 distinct CDR3 sequences, approximately 10% recorded once. The sequences come from PBMCs from the stem cell graft donor, collected from the stem cell graft. The receptors here all came from a human donor who donated a stem cell graft to a child with acute lymphoblastic leukemia. The CDR3 runs from the conserved cysteine through the conserved F or W. The D gene is left open where the match is weak. Not every row has a clone size; where given, it reads once, few, many or a size class.

>TRBV20-1|NA|many|TRBJ1-2
CSASQDTYGYTF
TGCAGTGCTTCCCAAGACACGTATGGCTACACCTTC
>TRBV10-3|NA|many|TRBJ2-5
CAISRTDQETQYF
TGTGCCATCAGTAGGACAGACCAAGAGACCCAGTACTTC
>TRBV4-3|NA|many|TRBJ1-1
CASSQEERSYGAEAFF
TGCGCCAGCAGCCAAGAAGAGAGATCATACGGGGCTGAAGCTTTCTTT
>TRBV12-3/TRBV12-4|NA|once|TRBJ1-2
CASSYLDGGPDGYTF
TGTGCCAGCAGTTATTTGGATGGAGGTCCGGATGGCTACACCTTC
>TRBV7-8|TRBD1|many|TRBJ1-3
CASSLTPQGALGNTIYF
TGTGCCAGCAGCTTAACTCCACAGGGGGCGTTGGGAAACACCATATATTTT
>TRBV20-1|NA|many|TRBJ1-3
CSATLDNSGNTIYF
TGCAGTGCTACCCTGGACAACTCTGGAAACACCATATATTTT
>TRBV5-5|NA|many|TRBJ2-3
CASSLREMGSTDTQYF
TGTGCCAGCAGCTTGAGGGAAATGGGGAGCACAGATACGCAGTATTTT
>TRBV2|NA|NA|TRBJ2-5
CAKRTGAGETQYF
TGTGCCAAGAGGACAGGAGCGGGAGAGACCCAGTACTTC
>TRBV18|TRBD1|many|TRBJ1-6
CASSAGTGGNSPLHF
TGTGCCAGCTCAGCGGGGACAGGGGGGAATTCACCCCTCCACTTT
>TRBV7-2|NA|NA|TRBJ1-4
CASSLQRRNEKLFF
TGTGCCAGCAGCTTACAAAGACGGAATGAAAAACTGTTTTTC
>TRBV18|NA|many|TRBJ2-3
CASSPDDTQYF
TGTGCCAGCTCACCAGACGACACGCAGTATTTT
>TRBV5-6|NA|many|TRBJ1-1
CASSREPEAFF
TGTGCCAGCAGCCGAGAGCCTGAAGCTTTCTTT
>TRBV5-1|TRBD1|many|TRBJ2-7
CASSLRGTESYEQYF
TGCGCCAGCAGCTTGAGGGGGACAGAGTCCTACGAGCAGTACTTC
>TRBV7-2|TRBD2|many|TRBJ2-7
CASSLPSGAPHEQYF
TGTGCCAGCAGCTTACCCAGCGGGGCCCCCCACGAGCAGTACTTC
>TRBV7-8|TRBD2|NA|TRBJ2-2
CASSFFSGSTTGELFF
TGTGCCAGCAGCTTTTTTAGCGGGAGTACCACCGGGGAGCTGTTTTTT
>TRBV5-1|TRBD1|many|TRBJ2-5
CASSLGDSQETQYF
TGCGCCAGCAGCTTGGGGGACAGCCAAGAGACCCAGTACTTC
>TRBV7-2|NA|many|TRBJ1-5
CASSPQVSTNQPQHF
TGTGCCAGCAGCCCCCAGGTGTCTACCAATCAGCCCCAGCATTTT
>TRBV18|NA|many|TRBJ1-1
CASSEGQRNTEAFF
TGTGCCAGCTCGGAAGGACAGAGGAACACTGAAGCTTTCTTT
>TRBV6-1|TRBD2|NA|TRBJ2-7
CASSTPGLVPEQYF
TGTGCCAGCAGTACACCGGGACTAGTCCCCGAGCAGTACTTC
>TRBV2|NA|NA|TRBJ2-2
CASTPFGEDTGELFF
TGTGCCAGCACCCCCTTTGGCGAGGACACCGGGGAGCTGTTTTTT
>TRBV12-3/TRBV12-4|NA|many|TRBJ2-1
CASSFFGTEQFF
TGTGCCAGCAGTTTCTTCGGGACCGAGCAGTTCTTC
>TRBV5-6|NA|many|TRBJ2-7
CASGMSQGQGGYEQYF
TGTGCCAGCGGAATGAGTCAAGGGCAAGGCGGGTACGAGCAGTACTTC
>TRBV4-3|NA|many|TRBJ2-5
CASSQGGVQETQYF
TGCGCCAGCAGCCAAGGGGGCGTCCAGGAGACCCAGTACTTC
>TRBV20-1|TRBD2|many|TRBJ2-3
CSARDPSGGTTDTQYF
TGCAGTGCTAGAGATCCCAGCGGGGGGACCACAGATACGCAGTATTTT
>TRBV29-1|TRBD1|many|TRBJ2-2
CSVDRGQETGELFF
TGCAGCGTTGATAGGGGACAGGAGACCGGGGAGCTGTTTTTT
>TRBV27|NA|many|TRBJ1-1
CASSDTGLGFNTEAFF
TGTGCCAGCAGTGATACTGGACTGGGGTTTAACACTGAAGCTTTCTTT
>TRBV20-1|TRBD2|many|TRBJ2-3
CSAFSIAGAATDTQYF
TGCAGTGCTTTTTCTATAGCGGGGGCCGCCACAGATACGCAGTATTTT
>TRBV5-5|TRBD2|many|TRBJ2-7
CASRSGGVDSYEQYF
TGTGCCAGCAGATCCGGGGGGGTCGACTCCTACGAGCAGTACTTC
>TRBV20-1|TRBD2|many|TRBJ2-7
CSARDSSIAGVSEQYF
TGCAGTGCTAGAGACAGCTCCATAGCGGGAGTAAGCGAGCAGTACTTC
>TRBV29-1|TRBD2|many|TRBJ2-5
CSTREGGETQYF
TGCAGCACTCGGGAGGGCGGAGAGACCCAGTACTTC
>TRBV20-1|NA|many|TRBJ1-1
CSAPRQRNTEAFF
TGCAGTGCCCCACGGCAAAGGAACACTGAAGCTTTCTTT
>TRBV20-1|NA|many|TRBJ1-5
CGAHGGRFNQPQHF
TGCGGGGCACACGGGGGCAGGTTCAATCAGCCCCAGCATTTT
>TRBV4-1|NA|many|TRBJ2-3
CASSQAPMGTDTQYF
TGCGCCAGCAGCCAAGCTCCCATGGGGACAGATACGCAGTATTTT
>TRBV5-1|NA|many|TRBJ2-3
CASSQEELTADTQYF
TGCGCCAGCAGCCAGGAGGAACTCACGGCAGATACGCAGTATTTT
>TRBV5-1|TRBD1|many|TRBJ2-7
CASSLADRVYEQYF
TGCGCCAGCAGCTTGGCCGACAGGGTCTACGAGCAGTACTTC
>TRBV18|NA|NA|TRBJ2-3
CASSPLLTDTQYF
TGTGCCAGCTCACCCCTTCTAACAGATACGCAGTATTTT
>TRBV7-9|NA|many|TRBJ1-3
CASSLELNTIYF
TGTGCCAGCAGCTTAGAATTAAACACCATATATTTT
>TRBV7-2|TRBD1|many|TRBJ1-4
CASSTQGGTNEKLFF
TGTGCCAGCAGCACACAGGGGGGAACTAATGAAAAACTGTTTTTT
>TRBV6-2/TRBV6-3|NA|many|TRBJ1-1
CASSYGMNTEAFF
TGTGCCAGCAGTTACGGGATGAACACTGAAGCTTTCTTT
>TRBV20-1|NA|many|TRBJ1-5
CSANIQGAAQHF
TGCAGTGCTAATATACAGGGAGCAGCCCAGCATTTT
>TRBV9|NA|many|TRBJ2-2
CASSVIGTAGELFF
TGTGCCAGCAGCGTAATTGGGACGGCCGGGGAGCTGTTTTTT
>TRBV6-2/TRBV6-3|NA|NA|TRBJ2-7
CASRLSGQSSYEQYF
TGTGCCAGCAGACTTAGCGGTCAAAGCTCCTACGAGCAGTACTTC
>TRBV7-2|NA|many|TRBJ2-7
CASSSSVRLYEQYF
TGTGCCAGCAGCTCGAGCGTCCGGCTCTACGAGCAGTACTTC
>TRBV4-3|NA|many|TRBJ2-5
CASSQQKVASSYQETQYF
TGCGCCAGCAGCCAGCAGAAGGTGGCTAGCTCGTACCAAGAGACCCAGTACTTC
>TRBV9|TRBD2|many|TRBJ2-1
CASSVGGAGGRYNEQFF
TGTGCCAGCAGCGTAGGTGGAGCGGGGGGCCGGTACAATGAGCAGTTCTTC
>TRBV18|TRBD2|many|TRBJ2-2
CASSPGLGPDGELFF
TGTGCCAGCTCACCGGGACTAGGGCCCGACGGGGAGCTGTTTTTT
>TRBV3-1|NA|many|TRBJ2-3
CASSQDRGAGDTQYF
TGTGCCAGCAGCCAAGACCGGGGGGCGGGGGATACGCAGTATTTT
>TRBV7-9|TRBD1|many|TRBJ2-5
CATHSTGGETQYF
TGTGCCACGCACTCGACAGGGGGAGAGACCCAGTACTTC
>TRBV10-3|NA|many|TRBJ2-3
CAISESVEGDTQYF
TGTGCCATCAGTGAGTCAGTAGAGGGGGATACGCAGTATTTT
>TRBV6-5|NA|many|TRBJ2-4
CASSSDGAGVAKNIQYF
TGTGCCAGCAGTTCCGACGGTGCCGGGGTAGCCAAAAACATTCAGTACTTC
>TRBV27|TRBD1|many|TRBJ1-2
CASSARQGMGDGYTF
TGTGCCAGCAGTGCCCGACAGGGGATGGGGGATGGCTACACCTTC
>TRBV20-1|TRBD2|many|TRBJ2-3
CSASRILAGDTDTQYF
TGCAGTGCTAGCCGGATACTAGCGGGGGACACAGATACGCAGTATTTT
>TRBV3-1|NA|NA|TRBJ1-2
CASSQDSSGDGYTF
TGTGCCAGCAGCCAAGATTCCTCTGGGGATGGCTACACCTTC
>TRBV5-1|NA|many|TRBJ2-3
CASTTGYTQYF
TGCGCCAGCACTACCGGGTATACGCAGTATTTT
>TRBV20-1|NA|many|TRBJ1-1
CSARGTSTEAFF
TGCAGTGCTAGGGGAACGAGCACTGAAGCTTTCTTT